This passage covers 17 T cell receptor beta chains from one sample sequenced in a study of T cell responses to AZD1222 COVID-19 vaccine (dated by TCRdb to the early 2020s). The time point label of this sample denotes: baseline before first vaccination. The library was generated by the immunoSEQ multiplex PCR assay. Imported from immuneACCESS, the table was reduced by TCRdb to in-frame sequences with V and J called. These copies leave out some clones; in studies compared against another copy, an unresolved V gene accounts for under half, and the cause of the remainder is not known. In all, the sample holds approximately 120,000 clones, and about 87% of those were seen once. The biggest ten clones account for 4.4% of the sample. This specimen was peripheral blood, taken on day 0 of AZD1222 vaccination. The receptors come from an adult in good health.

This rearrangement joins TRBV19 to TRBJ2-2; 11 nucleotides align to TRBD2. Germline V lookup: CDR1 LNHDA, CDR2 SQIVND (reference sequence). The CDR3 extends over 17 amino acids. With V trimmed by 2 bases and J by 8 bases, 10 bases remained unmatched. The DNA for the CDR3 is TGTGCCAGTAGTATACTTAGAACTAGCGGGAGAGCTGGGGAGCTGTTTTTT. Protein: CASSILRTSGRAGELFF.

The chain combines TRBV7-3 with TRBJ2-2; D uncertain. V was clipped by 5 bases and J by 0 bases, with 7 bases between them. CDR1 and CDR2 from the germline V gene are SGHTA and FQGTGA. This CDR3 is 14 amino acids long. This CDR3 is CASSQTANTGELFF. In nucleotides, the CDR3 is TGTGCCAGCAGCCAGACCGCGAACACCGGGGAGCTGTTTTTT.

The DNA of the CDR3 is TGTGCCAGCAGTTTGGGGACAGGGTTGGGAGAGACCCAGTACTTC. Translated, it gives CASSLGTGLGETQYF. J is TRBJ2-5 and V is TRBV27; 9 bases fit TRBD1. CDR1 and CDR2 from the germline V gene are MNHEY and SMNVEV (reference sequence). This CDR3 contains 15 residues. Unmatched junction bases numbered 6, after V lost 3 bases and J lost 4 bases.

The chain employs TRBV5-8 and TRBJ1-4; weak D call: TRBD1 (6 bases). The CDR3 sequence is 14 residues long. V lost 4 bases and J 8 bases, leaving 15 bases between the germline ends. The V gene's germline CDR1 is SGHTS and CDR2 YDEGEE. CDR3 in DNA: TGTGCCAGCAGCCGAACAGGGTTGGGGGAAAAACTGTTTTTT. It translates to CASSRTGLGEKLFF.

This clone was recorded a few times. The chain couples TRBV5-4 to TRBJ2-2; 11 nucleotides match TRBD2. Germline V lookup: CDR1 SGHNT, CDR2 YYREEE (reference sequence). The V and J ends lost 4 bases and 9 bases, in that order; junction bases with no gene match: 8. There are 15 residues in the CDR3. CDR3 DNA sequence: TGTGCCAGCAGCCTCGTTAGCGGGAGGGCCCGGGAGCTGTTTTTT. Its protein is CASSLVSGRARELFF.

The chain carries TRBV7-8 and TRBJ2-3; 7 bases are a match to TRBD2. V was pared by 0 bases and J by 3 bases, with 6 bases of the junction left unmatched. The CDR3 length is 16 residues. The germline CDR1 and CDR2 sequences are SGHVS and FQNEAQ. CDR3 nucleotide sequence: TGTGCCAGCAGCTTAGCGCGGGGCGGGAGTACAGATACGCAGTATTTT. Translating it yields CASSLARGGSTDTQYF.

This chain links TRBV2 with TRBJ1-3; D not certain. The CDR3 is 16 amino acids. CDR1 is SNHLY, CDR2 FYNNEI, per germline. Trimming left V 4 bases short and J 1 base short, with 14 bases between. CDR3 loop: CASSAQYARSGNTIYF. The CDR3 DNA follows: TGTGCCAGCAGTGCCCAATATGCGAGGTCTGGAAACACCATATATTTT.

The chain couples TRBV27 to TRBJ2-1, with no clear D. Germline CDR1 is MNHEY and CDR2 is SMNVEV (reference sequence). Trimming left V 3 bases short and J 10 bases short, with 7 bases between. The CDR3 length is 11 residues. As DNA, the CDR3 is TGTGCCAGCAGTTTGGGGAAGGAGCAGTTCTTC. Translating it yields CASSLGKEQFF.

The V gene is TRBV28, the J gene TRBJ1-1, with 8 bases matching TRBD1. The length of the CDR3 is 15 residues. Trimming took 5 bases from V and 5 from J; bases not matched to a gene: 10. Looked up from germline, CDR1 is MDHEN and CDR2 is SYDVKM. In DNA, the CDR3 is TGTGCCAGCAGTCCCTTCAGGGGGCGAGGGACTGAAGCTTTCTTT. It codes for CASSPFRGRGTEAFF. Combining the CDR3 with reference TRBV28 and TRBJ1-1 gives the whole variable domain DVKVTQSSRYLVKRTGEKVFLECVQDMDHENMFWYRQDPGLGLRLIYFSYDVKMKEKGDIPEGYSVSREKKERFSLILESASTNQTSMYLCASSPFRGRGTEAFFGQGTRLTVV.

CDR3 region: CASSPRGSSGNTIYF. The CDR3 DNA reads TGTGCCAGCTCACCAAGGGGATCCTCTGGAAACACCATATATTTT. The chain carries TRBV18 and TRBJ1-3; possibly TRBD1 for D (5 bases). CDR1 is KGHSH and CDR2 is LQKENI in the germline V gene. The V and J ends lost 2 bases and 0 bases respectively, with 8 bases between them. This CDR3 spans 15 amino acids.

This clone showed up just a few times. V usage is TRBV7-8 and J usage is TRBJ2-3; the match to TRBD2 covers 11 bases. CDR3 length equals 17 residues. Germline V CDR1 and CDR2: SGHVS, FQNEAQ. Trimming cost V 5 bases and J 0 bases; bases outside gene matches: 7. The CDR3 region is CASSRTSGPASTDTQYF. The CDR3 coding sequence is TGTGCCAGCAGCCGGACTAGCGGGCCAGCTAGCACAGATACGCAGTATTTT.

V and J are TRBV3-1 (or the pseudogene TRBV3-2) and TRBJ2-2; 11 bases are shared with TRBD2. The CDR3 consists of 18 residues. Trimming cost V 1 base and J 0 bases; bases outside gene matches: 4. The V gene's germline CDR1 is LGHDT and CDR2 YNNKEL (reference sequence). This chain's CDR3 is CASSQGLAGPANTGELFF. DNA for the CDR3: TGTGCCAGCAGCCAAGGACTAGCGGGGCCCGCGAACACCGGGGAGCTGTTTTTT.

Comments on this clone: The same CDR3 can be traced to other DNA sequences in this sample. The J gene is TRBJ1-2, the V gene TRBV9, with a weak D call TRBD1 (5 bases). V lost 1 base and J 2 bases, leaving 6 bases between the germline ends. The CDR3 contains 13 residues. Germline lookup yields CDR1 SGDLS and CDR2 YYNGEE. CDR3 DNA sequence: TGTGCCAGCAGCGTACAGGGCAACTATGGCTACACCTTC. Its protein product is CASSVQGNYGYTF. The entire variable domain, with the rest obtained from reference TRBV9 and TRBJ1-2, is as follows: DSGVTQTPKHLITATGQRVTLRCSPRSGDLSVYWYQQSLDQGLQFLIQYYNGEERAKGNILERFSAQQFPDLHSELNLSSLELGDSALYFCASSVQGNYGYTFGSGTRLTVV.

This chain joins TRBV10-2 and TRBJ2-7; 8 nucleotides agree with TRBD1. The ends lost 8 bases at V and 4 bases at J; junction bases unmatched: 7. Germline loops: CDR1 WSHSY, CDR2 SAAADI. This CDR3 is built from 13 residues. The CDR3 bases are TGCGCCAGCGGCCCAGGGGGCGAGTACGAGCAGTACTTC. It translates to CASGPGGEYEQYF.

This clone appeared a single time. V is TRBV14 and J is TRBJ1-2, with 7 positions matching TRBD1. The junction had 7 bases not matched to a gene; V was cut back by 6 bases and J by 6 bases. Looked up from germline, CDR1 is SGHDN and CDR2 is FVKESK. This CDR3 has 13 amino acids. The CDR3 region is CASSYGQADGYTF. The CDR3 DNA sequence: TGTGCCAGCAGTTATGGACAGGCCGATGGCTACACCTTC.

The chain joins TRBV10-3 to TRBJ1-1, with D tentatively TRBD1 (6 bases). The CDR3 contains 14 residues. V was cut by 6 bases and J by 0 bases, with 11 bases left in between. Looked up from germline, CDR1 is ENHRY and CDR2 is SYGVKD. CDR3 nucleotide sequence: TGTGCCATCAGAACTGGACAGTTGAACACTGAAGCTTTCTTT. Residues: CAIRTGQLNTEAFF.

The chain employs TRBV11-2 and TRBJ2-2; D ambiguous. V was pared by 11 bases and J by 0 bases, with 10 bases between. Per the germline V gene, CDR1 is SGHAT and CDR2 is FQNNGV. The CDR3 loop spans 13 amino acids. CDR3 loop: CAAKEANTGELFF. As DNA, the CDR3 is TGTGCCGCGAAAGAGGCGAACACCGGGGAGCTGTTTTTT. The full variable domain, completed using reference TRBV11-2 and TRBJ2-2, is EAGVAQSPRYKIIEKRQSVAFWCNPISGHATLYWYQQILGQGPKLLIQFQNNGVVDDSQLPKDRFSAERLKGVDSTLKIQPAKLEDSAVYLCAAKEANTGELFFGEGSRLTVL.